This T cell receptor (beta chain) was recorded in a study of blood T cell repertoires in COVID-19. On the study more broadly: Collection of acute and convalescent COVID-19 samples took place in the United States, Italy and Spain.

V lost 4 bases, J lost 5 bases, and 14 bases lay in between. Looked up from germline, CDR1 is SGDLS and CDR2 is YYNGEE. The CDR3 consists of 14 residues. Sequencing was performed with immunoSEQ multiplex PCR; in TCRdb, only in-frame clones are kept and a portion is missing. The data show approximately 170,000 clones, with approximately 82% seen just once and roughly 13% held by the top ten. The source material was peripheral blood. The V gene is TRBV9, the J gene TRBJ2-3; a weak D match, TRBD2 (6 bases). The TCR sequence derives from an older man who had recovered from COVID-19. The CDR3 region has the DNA TGTGCCAGCAGCTCCGGGGGAGGAGGAGATACGCAGTATTTT. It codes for CASSSGGGGDTQYF. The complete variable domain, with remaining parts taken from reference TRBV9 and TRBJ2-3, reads DSGVTQTPKHLITATGQRVTLRCSPRSGDLSVYWYQQSLDQGLQFLIQYYNGEERAKGNILERFSAQQFPDLHSELNLSSLELGDSALYFCASSSGGGGDTQYFGPGTRLTVL.